This TCR beta chain was obtained from a study of blood T cell repertoires in COVID-19. Looking at the study overall: Nucleic acid was either cDNA or gDNA, and it came from T cells, B-cell-depleted T cells, or PBMCs.

V lost 1 base to trimming and J lost 5 bases, with 11 bases between them. Germline V gene data show CDR1 as GTSNPN and CDR2 as SVGIG (reference sequence). The CDR3 is 13 residues long. This clone has just one count. Per the authors' pipeline: Estimates of nucleated cell counts were drawn from the amplification of reference gene primers. The method was immunoSEQ multiplex PCR; TCRdb's version includes in-frame clones alone and lacks a portion of them. Clone size and the V and J calls come from that table; the DNA yielded D and trimming. This sample has more than 250,000 clones; 86% occur once, and the top ten carry roughly 10%.

This clonotype was sampled from a woman younger than 30 who had recovered from COVID-19. The V call is TRBV30, the J call TRBJ2-5, with D unclear. What was sequenced was PBMCs or T cells enriched from blood (not recorded which). The CDR3 sequence is CAWSAYFAETQYF. The CDR3 nucleotides are TGTGCCTGGAGTGCTTATTTCGCGGAGACCCAGTACTTC.